The T cell receptor beta chain described here comes from a study of neurological immune-mediated disorders. Study conclusions and caveats: When repertoires were grouped phylogenetically, those of 18 of 34 multiple sclerosis patients fell into one related-CDR3 cluster, a possible signature. For the multiple sclerosis repertoire cluster, an association with any clinical or MRI feature was absent. The level of TCR clonal expansion was highest in patients with HTLV-1-associated myelopathy and lowest in multiple sclerosis, where it fell below the level seen in healthy controls.

This clonotype appeared many times. The antigen is undetermined. TCRdb ran MiXCR on the 5' RACE reads and lists one entry per CDR3 protein. The sample holds 66,000 or so distinct CDR3 sequences, about 3.4% seen once. The V gene's germline CDR1 is SGHDN and CDR2 FVKESK. Unmatched junction bases numbered 12, after V lost 1 base and J lost 7 bases. The CDR3 totals 17 residues. V and J are TRBV14 and TRBJ2-1; the match to TRBD2 covers 8 bases. What was sequenced was PBMCs. This sequence was found in a man between 40 and 49 years old with multiple sclerosis. The CDR3 sequence is CASSQGFFAGGWNEQFF. The CDR3 coding sequence is TGTGCCAGCAGCCAAGGGTTTTTCGCGGGGGGATGGAATGAGCAGTTCTTC. Full variable domain (remainder filled in from reference TRBV14 and TRBJ2-1): EAGVTQFPSHSVIEKGQTVTLRCDPISGHDNLYWYRRVMGKEIKFLLHFVKESKQDESGMPNNRFLAERTGGTYSTLKVQPAELEDSGVYFCASSQGFFAGGWNEQFFGPGTRLTVL.